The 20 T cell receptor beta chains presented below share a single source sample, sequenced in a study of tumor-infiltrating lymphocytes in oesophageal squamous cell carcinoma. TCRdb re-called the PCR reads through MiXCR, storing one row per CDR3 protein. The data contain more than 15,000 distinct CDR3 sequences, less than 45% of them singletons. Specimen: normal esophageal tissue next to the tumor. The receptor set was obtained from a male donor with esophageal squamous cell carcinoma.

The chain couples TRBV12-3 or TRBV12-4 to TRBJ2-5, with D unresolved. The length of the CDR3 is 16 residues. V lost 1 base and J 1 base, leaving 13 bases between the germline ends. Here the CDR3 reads CASSLGFAALQETQYF. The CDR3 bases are TGTGCCAGCAGTTTAGGCTTTGCGGCTCTCCAAGAGACCCAGTACTTC.

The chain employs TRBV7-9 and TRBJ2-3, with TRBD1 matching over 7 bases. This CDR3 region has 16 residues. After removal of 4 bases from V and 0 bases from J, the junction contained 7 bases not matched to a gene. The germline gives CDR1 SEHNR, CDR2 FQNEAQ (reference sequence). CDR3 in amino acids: CASSSGQAQSTDTQYF. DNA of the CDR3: TGTGCCAGCAGCTCCGGACAGGCCCAAAGCACAGATACGCAGTATTTT.

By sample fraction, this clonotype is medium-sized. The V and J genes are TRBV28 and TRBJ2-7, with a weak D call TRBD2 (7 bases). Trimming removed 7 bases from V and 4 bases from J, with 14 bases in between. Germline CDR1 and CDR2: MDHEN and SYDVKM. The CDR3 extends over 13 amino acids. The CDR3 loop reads CASMGGARYEQYF. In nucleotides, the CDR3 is TGTGCCAGCATGGGGGGGGCTCGGTACGAGCAGTACTTC.

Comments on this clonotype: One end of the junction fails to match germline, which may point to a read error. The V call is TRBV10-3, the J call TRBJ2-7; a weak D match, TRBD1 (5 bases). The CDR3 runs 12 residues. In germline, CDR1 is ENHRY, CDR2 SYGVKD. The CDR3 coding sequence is TGTGCCATCAGTCCGGACACCTACGAGCAGTACTTT. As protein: CAISPDTYEQYF.

The CDR3 DNA is TGTGCCAGCAGCGGCAGACTAGCGGGCACCGGGGAGCTGTTTTTT. Translated, it gives CASSGRLAGTGELFF. The J gene is TRBJ2-2, the V gene TRBV7-2; TRBD2 matches at 10 bases. J gave up 4 bases and V 5 bases, and 4 bases lay outside the gene matches. There are 15 residues in the CDR3. Germline loops: CDR1 SGHTA, CDR2 FQGNSA.

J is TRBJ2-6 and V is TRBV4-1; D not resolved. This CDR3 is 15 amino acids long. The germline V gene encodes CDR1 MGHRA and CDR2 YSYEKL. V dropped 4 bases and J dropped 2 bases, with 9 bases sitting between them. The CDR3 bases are TGCGCCAGCAGCCCTGTCTTTACTGGGGCCAACGTCCTGACTTTC. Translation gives CASSPVFTGANVLTF.

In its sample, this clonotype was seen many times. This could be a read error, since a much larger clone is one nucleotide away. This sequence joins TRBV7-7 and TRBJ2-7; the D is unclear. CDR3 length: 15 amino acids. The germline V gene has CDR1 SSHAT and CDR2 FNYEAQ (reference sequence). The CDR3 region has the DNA TGTGCTAGCAGCTCCGGGCCAAAATCGGTCGATGAGCAGTACTTC. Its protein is CASSSGPKSVDEQYF.

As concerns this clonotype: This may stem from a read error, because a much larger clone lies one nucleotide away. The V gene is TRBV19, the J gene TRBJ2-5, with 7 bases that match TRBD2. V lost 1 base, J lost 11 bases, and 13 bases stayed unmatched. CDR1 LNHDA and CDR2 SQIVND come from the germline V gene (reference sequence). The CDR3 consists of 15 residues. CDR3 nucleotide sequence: TGTGCCAGTAGTATAGCAGCGGGACCCTACAATGAGCAGTACTTC. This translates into CASSIAAGPYNEQYF.

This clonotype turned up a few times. This chain's CDR3 is CASRQGAHTEAFF. The CDR3 DNA reads as TGTGCCAGCAGGCAGGGGGCACACACTGAAGCTTTCTTT. The chain links TRBV12-3 or TRBV12-4 to TRBJ1-1; 8 bases agree with TRBD1. This CDR3 spans 13 amino acids. V lost 6 bases to trimming and J lost 3 bases; unmatched junction nucleotides: 3.

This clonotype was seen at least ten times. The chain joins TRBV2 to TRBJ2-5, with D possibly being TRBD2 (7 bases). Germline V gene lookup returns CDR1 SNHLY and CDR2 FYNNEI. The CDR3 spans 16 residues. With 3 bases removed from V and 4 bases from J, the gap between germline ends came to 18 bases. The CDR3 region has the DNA TGTGCCAGCAGTGAGGGGTTCACAGGGAGGGGAGAGACCCAGTACTTC. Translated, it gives CASSEGFTGRGETQYF.

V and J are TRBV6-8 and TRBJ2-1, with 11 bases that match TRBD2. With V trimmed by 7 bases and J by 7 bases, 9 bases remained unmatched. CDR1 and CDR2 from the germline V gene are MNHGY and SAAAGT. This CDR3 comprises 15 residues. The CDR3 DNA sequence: TGTGCCAGCAACATAGGGACTAGCGGAATAAATGAGCAGTTCTTC. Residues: CASNIGTSGINEQFF.

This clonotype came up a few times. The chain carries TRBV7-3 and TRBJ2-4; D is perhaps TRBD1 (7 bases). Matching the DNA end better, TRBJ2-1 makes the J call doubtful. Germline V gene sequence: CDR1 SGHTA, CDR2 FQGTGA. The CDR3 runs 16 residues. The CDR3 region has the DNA TGTGCCAGCAGCTCAGGGGGTGGGGGGCTGGGGAATGAGCAGTTCTTC. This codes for CASSSGGGGLGNEQFF.

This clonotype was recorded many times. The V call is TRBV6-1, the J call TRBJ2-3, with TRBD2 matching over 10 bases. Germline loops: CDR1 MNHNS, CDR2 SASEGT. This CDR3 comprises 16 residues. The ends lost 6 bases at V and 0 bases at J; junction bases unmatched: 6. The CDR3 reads CASRRGTSESTDTQYF. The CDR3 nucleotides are TGTGCCAGCAGACGTGGGACTAGCGAAAGCACAGATACGCAGTATTTT.

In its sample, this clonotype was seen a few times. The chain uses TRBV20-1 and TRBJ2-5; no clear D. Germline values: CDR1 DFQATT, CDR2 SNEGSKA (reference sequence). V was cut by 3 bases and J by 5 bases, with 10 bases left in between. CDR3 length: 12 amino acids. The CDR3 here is CSASDNGETQYF. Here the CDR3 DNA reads TGCAGTGCTAGCGACAATGGGGAGACCCAGTACTTC.

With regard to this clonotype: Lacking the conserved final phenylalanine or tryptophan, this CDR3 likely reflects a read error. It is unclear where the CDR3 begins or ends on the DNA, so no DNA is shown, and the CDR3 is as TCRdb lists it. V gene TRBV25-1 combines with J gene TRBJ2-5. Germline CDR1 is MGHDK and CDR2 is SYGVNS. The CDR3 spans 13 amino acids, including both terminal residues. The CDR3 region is CASKSVYGYTFGS.

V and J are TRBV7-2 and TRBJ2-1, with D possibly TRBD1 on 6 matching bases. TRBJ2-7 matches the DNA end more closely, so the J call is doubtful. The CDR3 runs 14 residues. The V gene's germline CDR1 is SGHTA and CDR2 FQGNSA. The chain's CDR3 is CASSSDSDTYEQYF. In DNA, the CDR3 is TGTGCCAGCAGCTCGGACAGCGACACCTACGAGCAGTACTTC.

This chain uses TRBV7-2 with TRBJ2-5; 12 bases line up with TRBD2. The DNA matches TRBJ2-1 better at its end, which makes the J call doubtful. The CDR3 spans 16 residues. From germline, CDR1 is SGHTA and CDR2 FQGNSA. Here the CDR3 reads CASSLGVTSGRNEQFF. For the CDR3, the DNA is TGTGCCAGCAGCTTAGGAGTGACTAGCGGGAGAAATGAGCAGTTCTTC.

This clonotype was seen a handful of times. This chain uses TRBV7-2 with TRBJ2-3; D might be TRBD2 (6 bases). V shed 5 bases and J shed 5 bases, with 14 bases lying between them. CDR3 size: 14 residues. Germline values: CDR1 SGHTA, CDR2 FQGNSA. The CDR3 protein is CASSLSGAGDTQYF. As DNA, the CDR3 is TGTGCCAGCAGCCTGTCGGGAGCGGGAGATACGCAGTATTTT.

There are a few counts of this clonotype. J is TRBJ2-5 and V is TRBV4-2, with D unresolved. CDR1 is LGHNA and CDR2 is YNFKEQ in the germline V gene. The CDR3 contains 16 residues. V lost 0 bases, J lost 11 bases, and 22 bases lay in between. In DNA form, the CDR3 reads TGTGCCAGCAGCCAAGATCCCCCTCCTCTGGACCTTGAGCAGTACTTC. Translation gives CASSQDPPPLDLEQYF.

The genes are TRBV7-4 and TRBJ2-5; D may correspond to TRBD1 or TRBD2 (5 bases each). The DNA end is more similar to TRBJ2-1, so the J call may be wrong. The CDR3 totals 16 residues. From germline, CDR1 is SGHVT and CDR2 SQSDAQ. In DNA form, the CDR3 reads TGTGCCAGCAGTTTACCGGGACCACGAACGGGTGGTGAGCAGTTCTTC. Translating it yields CASSLPGPRTGGEQFF.